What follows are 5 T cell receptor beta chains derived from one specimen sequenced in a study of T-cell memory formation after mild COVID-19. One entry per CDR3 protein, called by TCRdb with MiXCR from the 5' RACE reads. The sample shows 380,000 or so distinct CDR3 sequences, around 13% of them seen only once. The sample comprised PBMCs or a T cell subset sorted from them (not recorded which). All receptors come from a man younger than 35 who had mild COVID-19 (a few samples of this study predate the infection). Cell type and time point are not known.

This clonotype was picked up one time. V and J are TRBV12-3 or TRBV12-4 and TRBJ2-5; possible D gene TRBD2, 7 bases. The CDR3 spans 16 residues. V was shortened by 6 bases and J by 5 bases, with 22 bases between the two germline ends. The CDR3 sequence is CASSLPPGGLVETQYF. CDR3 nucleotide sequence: TGTGCCAGCAGCCTCCCCCCGGGGGGCCTAGTTGAGACCCAGTACTTC.

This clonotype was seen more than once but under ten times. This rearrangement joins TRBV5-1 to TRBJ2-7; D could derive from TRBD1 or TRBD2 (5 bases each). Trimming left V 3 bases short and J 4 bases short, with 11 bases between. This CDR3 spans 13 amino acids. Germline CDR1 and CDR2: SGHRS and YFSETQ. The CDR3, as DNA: TGCGCCAGCAGCTGGGACGGATCGTACGAGCAGTACGTC. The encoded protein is CASSWDGSYEQYV.

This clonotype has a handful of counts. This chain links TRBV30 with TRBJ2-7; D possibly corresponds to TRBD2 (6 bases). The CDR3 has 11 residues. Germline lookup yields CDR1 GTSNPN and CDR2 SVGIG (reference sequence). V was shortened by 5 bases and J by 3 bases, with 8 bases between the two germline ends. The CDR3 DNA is TGTGCCTGGTCGGGAGTCTACGAGCAGTACTTC. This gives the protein CAWSGVYEQYF. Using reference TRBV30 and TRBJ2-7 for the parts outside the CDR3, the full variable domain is SQTIHQWPATLVQPVGSPLSLECTVEGTSNPNLYWYRQAAGRGLQLLFYSVGIGQISSEVPQNLSASRPQDRQFILSSKKLLLSDSGFYLCAWSGVYEQYFGPGTRLTVT.

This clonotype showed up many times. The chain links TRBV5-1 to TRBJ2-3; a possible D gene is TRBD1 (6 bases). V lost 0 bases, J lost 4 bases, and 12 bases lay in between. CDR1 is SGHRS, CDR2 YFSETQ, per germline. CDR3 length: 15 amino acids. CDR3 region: CASSLVDRGADTQYF. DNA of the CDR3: TGCGCCAGCAGCTTGGTGGACAGAGGGGCAGATACGCAGTATTTT.

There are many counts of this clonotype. The CDR3: CASSLAGELFF. CDR3 bases: TGTGCCAGCAGCTTAGCCGGGGAGCTGTTTTTT. The chain links TRBV7-2 to TRBJ2-2; D not certain. Trimming pared 0 bases from V and 7 bases from J, leaving 0 bases between. CDR1 and CDR2 (germline): SGHTA, FQGNSA. The CDR3 extends over 11 amino acids. The whole variable domain, filled in from reference TRBV7-2 and TRBJ2-2, reads GAGVSQSPSNKVTEKGKDVELRCDPISGHTALYWYRQSLGQGLEFLIYFQGNSAPDKSGLPSDRFSAERTGGSVSTLTIQRTQQEDSAVYLCASSLAGELFFGEGSRLTVL.